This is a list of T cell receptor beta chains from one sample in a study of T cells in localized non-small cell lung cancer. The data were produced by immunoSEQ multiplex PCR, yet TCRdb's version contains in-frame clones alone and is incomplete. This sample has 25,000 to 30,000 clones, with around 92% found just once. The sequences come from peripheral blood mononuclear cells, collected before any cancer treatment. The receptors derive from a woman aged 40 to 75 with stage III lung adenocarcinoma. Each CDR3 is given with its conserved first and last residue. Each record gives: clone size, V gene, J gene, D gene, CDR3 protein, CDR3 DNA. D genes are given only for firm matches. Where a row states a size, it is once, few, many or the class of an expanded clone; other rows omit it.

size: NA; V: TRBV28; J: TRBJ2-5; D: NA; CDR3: CASSTSRGPRETQYF; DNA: TGTGCCAGCAGTACATCCCGGGGCCCGCGAGAGACCCAGTACTTC
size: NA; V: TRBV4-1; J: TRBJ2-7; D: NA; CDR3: CASSPLSGEQYF; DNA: TGCGCCAGCAGCCCGCTTAGCGGTGAGCAGTACTTC
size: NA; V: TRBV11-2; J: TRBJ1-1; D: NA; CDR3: CASSLGLMNTEAFF; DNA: TGTGCCAGCAGCTTAGGACTTATGAACACTGAAGCTTTCTTT
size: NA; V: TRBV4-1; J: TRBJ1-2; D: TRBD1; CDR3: CASRTSPGQGTVAGYTF; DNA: TGCGCCAGCAGGACCTCGCCGGGACAGGGGACGGTCGCTGGCTACACCTTC
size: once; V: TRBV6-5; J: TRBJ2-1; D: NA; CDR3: CASSYGSDSGEQFF; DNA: TGTGCCAGCAGTTACGGCTCCGACAGTGGGGAGCAGTTCTTC
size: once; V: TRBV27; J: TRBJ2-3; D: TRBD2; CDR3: CASSLLQAGGVDTQYF; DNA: TGTGCCAGCAGCCTCCTCCAAGCGGGAGGAGTAGATACGCAGTATTTT
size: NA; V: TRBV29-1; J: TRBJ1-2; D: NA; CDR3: CSVERGDYGYTF; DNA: TGCAGCGTTGAACGAGGGGACTATGGCTACACCTTC
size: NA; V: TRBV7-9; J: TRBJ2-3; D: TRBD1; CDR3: CASSGQDRGGTDTQYF; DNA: TGTGCCAGCAGCGGACAGGACAGGGGAGGCACAGATACGCAGTATTTT
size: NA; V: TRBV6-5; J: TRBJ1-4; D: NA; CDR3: CASSLDRINEKLFF; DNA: TGTGCCAGCAGTTTAGACAGGATTAATGAAAAACTGTTTTTT
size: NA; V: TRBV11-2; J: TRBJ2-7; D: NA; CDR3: CASSPGRRKYF; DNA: TGTGCCAGCAGCCCAGGGAGGCGGAAGTACTTC
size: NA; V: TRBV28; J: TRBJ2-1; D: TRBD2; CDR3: CASSLLPSGSSYNEQFF; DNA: TGTGCCAGCAGTTTATTGCCTAGCGGGAGTTCCTACAATGAGCAGTTCTTC
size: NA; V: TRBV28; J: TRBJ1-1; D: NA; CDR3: CASSETGNTEAFF; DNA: TGTGCCAGCAGTGAAACAGGGAACACTGAAGCTTTCTTT
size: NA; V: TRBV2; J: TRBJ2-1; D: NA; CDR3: CASSVTGHQGEQFF; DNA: TGTGCCAGCAGCGTAACTGGGCATCAGGGTGAGCAGTTCTTC
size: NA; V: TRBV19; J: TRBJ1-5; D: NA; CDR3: CASSIGTGRDQPQHF; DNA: TGTGCCAGTAGTATAGGAACAGGGAGGGATCAGCCCCAGCATTTT
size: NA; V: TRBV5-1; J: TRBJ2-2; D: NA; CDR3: CASSSNSANTGELFF; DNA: TGCGCCAGCAGCTCCAACTCCGCGAACACCGGGGAGCTGTTTTTT
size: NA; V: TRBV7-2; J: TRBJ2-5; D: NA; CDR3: CASSLPRDPTVTQETQYF; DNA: TGTGCCAGCAGCTTACCAAGGGACCCAACCGTAACTCAAGAGACCCAGTACTTC
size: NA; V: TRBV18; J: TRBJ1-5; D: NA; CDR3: CASSPDHSSNQPQHF; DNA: TGTGCCAGCTCACCGGATCATAGTAGCAATCAGCCCCAGCATTTT
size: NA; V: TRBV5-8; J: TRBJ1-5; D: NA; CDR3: CASSLGSYNQPQHF; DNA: TGTGCCAGCAGCTTGGGTTCTTACAATCAGCCCCAGCATTTT
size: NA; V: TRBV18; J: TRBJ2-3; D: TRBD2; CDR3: CASSPPGSGGAGTDTQYF; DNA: TGTGCCAGCTCACCACCGGGTAGCGGGGGGGCGGGCACAGATACGCAGTATTTT
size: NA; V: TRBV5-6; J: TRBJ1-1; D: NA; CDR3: CASSLRGTEAFF; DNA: TGTGCCAGCAGCTTGCGGGGAACTGAAGCTTTCTTT
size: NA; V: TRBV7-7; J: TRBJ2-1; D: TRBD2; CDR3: CASSSGLAGVEEQFF; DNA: TGTGCCAGCAGCTCCGGACTAGCGGGAGTGGAAGAGCAGTTCTTC
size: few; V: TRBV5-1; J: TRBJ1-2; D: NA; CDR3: CASSFGGAGGYTF; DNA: TGCGCCAGCAGCTTTGGAGGAGCCGGGGGCTACACCTTC